Sequencing of this T cell receptor (beta chain) was carried out in a study of identical twins. Via MiXCR, TCRdb re-called the 5' RACE reads, giving one row per CDR3 protein. The sample consists of 650,000 to 750,000 distinct CDR3 sequences, over 20% of them appearing once. V dropped 8 bases and J dropped 1; count of bases not matched to a gene: 14. This CDR3 contains 16 residues. Germline V gene data show CDR1 as DFQATT and CDR2 as SNEGSKA (reference sequence). These data were likewise used in another study, on T cells expressing NK-cell markers. That paper adds: Sequencing of TCR beta repertoires drew on sorted CD3+CD56+NKG2C+, CD3+CD56+NKG2C- and CD3+CD56-NKG2C+ T cells.

The clonotype comes from a woman aged 18-30 years in good health. Sequencing was done on a sample of PBMCs. The chain couples TRBV20-1 to TRBJ2-3; 8 nucleotides align to TRBD2. The CDR3 loop reads CSRLKRGPRGTDTQYF. CDR3 DNA: TGCAGTCGGCTGAAGCGGGGGCCTAGGGGCACAGATACGCAGTATTTT.